Here is one T cell receptor beta chain with its context. Its antigen is not identified. This specimen belongs to a study of T cell repertoires in cytomegalovirus infection. Whole-study context: A matching HLA type, together with CMV infection, was signaled by public TCR beta signatures. Overall study findings and caveats: Summed frequency of public TCR beta families distinguished CMV carriers with the relevant HLA.

TCRdb redid the calling of the reads with MiXCR, one entry per CDR3 protein. The data show some 940,000 distinct CDR3 sequences, roughly 30% seen once. The J segment lost 0 bases and the V segment lost 4 bases, leaving 2 bases of the junction unmatched. Germline CDR1 is LNHNV and CDR2 is YYDKDF (reference sequence). This CDR3 contains 14 residues. The genes are TRBV15 and TRBJ2-7, with 8 bases aligning to TRBD1. This specimen consisted of cultured CD8+ T cells from PBMCs, obtained from culture after CMV antigen stimulation. This receptor was taken from a human donor in good health (CMV status not recorded). Some clones in this sample may be carry-over from other donors' samples. CDR3 in DNA: TGTGCCACCAGCATTGACAGGGGCTCCTACGAGCAGTACTTC. Protein product: CATSIDRGSYEQYF. The full variable domain, in which reference TRBV15 and TRBJ2-7 provide the parts outside the CDR3, is DAMVIQNPRYQVTQFGKPVTLSCSQTLNHNVMYWYQQKSSQAPKLLFHYYDKDFNNEADTPDNFQSRRPNTSFCFLDIRSPGLGDTAMYLCATSIDRGSYEQYFGPGTRLTVT.